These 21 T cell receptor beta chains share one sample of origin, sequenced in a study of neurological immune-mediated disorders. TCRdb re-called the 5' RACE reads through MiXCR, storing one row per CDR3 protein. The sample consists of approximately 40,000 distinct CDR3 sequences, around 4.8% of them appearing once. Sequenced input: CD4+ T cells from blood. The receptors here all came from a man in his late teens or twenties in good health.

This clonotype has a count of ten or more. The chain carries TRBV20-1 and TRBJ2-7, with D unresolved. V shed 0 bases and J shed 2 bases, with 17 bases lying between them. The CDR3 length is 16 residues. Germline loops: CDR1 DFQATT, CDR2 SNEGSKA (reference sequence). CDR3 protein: CSARDLSRPATYEQYF. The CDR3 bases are TGCAGTGCTAGAGATTTAAGCCGCCCAGCCACCTACGAGCAGTACTTC.

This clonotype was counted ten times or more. CDR3 bases: TGTGCCACCAGCCGCCGACCACTGGGGGGAAACACCGGGGAGCTGTTTTTT. Protein product: CATSRRPLGGNTGELFF. The genes are TRBV15 and TRBJ2-2, with a possible D match to TRBD2 (6 bases). The CDR3 covers 17 residues. The ends were cut back, 5 bases at V and 2 bases at J, with 18 bases in the middle. Looked up from germline, CDR1 is LNHNV and CDR2 is YYDKDF (reference sequence).

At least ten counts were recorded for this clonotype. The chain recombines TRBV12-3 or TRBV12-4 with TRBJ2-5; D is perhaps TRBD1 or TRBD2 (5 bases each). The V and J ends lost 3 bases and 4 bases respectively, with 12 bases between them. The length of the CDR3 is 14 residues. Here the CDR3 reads CASSFPGPAETQYF. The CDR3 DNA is TGTGCCAGCAGTTTTCCGGGGCCAGCAGAGACCCAGTACTTC.

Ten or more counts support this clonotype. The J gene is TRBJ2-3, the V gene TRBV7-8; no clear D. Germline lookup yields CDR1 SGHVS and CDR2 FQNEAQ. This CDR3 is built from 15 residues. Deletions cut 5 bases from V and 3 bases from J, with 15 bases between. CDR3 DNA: TGTGCCAGCAGCCCCCGCGTGCTACGGACAGATACGCAGTATTTT. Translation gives CASSPRVLRTDTQYF.

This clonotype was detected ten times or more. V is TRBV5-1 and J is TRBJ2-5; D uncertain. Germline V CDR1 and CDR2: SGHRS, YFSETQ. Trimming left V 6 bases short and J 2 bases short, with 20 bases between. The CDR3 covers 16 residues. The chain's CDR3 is CASTKYAVGGQETQYF. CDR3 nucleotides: TGCGCCAGCACAAAATACGCCGTGGGCGGACAAGAGACCCAGTACTTC.

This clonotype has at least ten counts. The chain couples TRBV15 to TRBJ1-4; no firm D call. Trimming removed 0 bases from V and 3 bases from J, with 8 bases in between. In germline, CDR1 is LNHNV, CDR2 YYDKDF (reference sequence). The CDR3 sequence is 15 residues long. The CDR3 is CATSRDFSANEKLFF. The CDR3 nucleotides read TGTGCCACCAGCAGAGATTTCTCGGCTAATGAAAAACTGTTTTTT. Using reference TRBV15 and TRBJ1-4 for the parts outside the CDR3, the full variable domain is DAMVIQNPRYQVTQFGKPVTLSCSQTLNHNVMYWYQQKSSQAPKLLFHYYDKDFNNEADTPDNFQSRRPNTSFCFLDIRSPGLGDTAMYLCATSRDFSANEKLFFGSGTQLSVL.

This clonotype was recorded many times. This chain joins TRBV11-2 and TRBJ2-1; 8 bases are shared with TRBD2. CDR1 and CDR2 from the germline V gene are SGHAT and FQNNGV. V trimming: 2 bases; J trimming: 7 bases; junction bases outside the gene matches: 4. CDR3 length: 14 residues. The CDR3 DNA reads TGTGCCAGCAGCTTAATTGGGACTAGGAATGAGCAGTTCTTC. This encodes CASSLIGTRNEQFF.

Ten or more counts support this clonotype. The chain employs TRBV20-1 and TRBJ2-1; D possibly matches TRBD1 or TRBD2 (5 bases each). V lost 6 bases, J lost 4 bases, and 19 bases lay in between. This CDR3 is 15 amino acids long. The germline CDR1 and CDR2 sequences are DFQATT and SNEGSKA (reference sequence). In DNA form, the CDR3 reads TGCAGTGCCCCAACCTGGGACCGAGGATACAATGAGCAGTTCTTC. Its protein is CSAPTWDRGYNEQFF.

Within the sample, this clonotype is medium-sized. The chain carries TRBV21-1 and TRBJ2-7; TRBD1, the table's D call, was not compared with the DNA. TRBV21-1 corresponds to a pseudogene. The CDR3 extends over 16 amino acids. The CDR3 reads CASNHGTGNLVYEQYF. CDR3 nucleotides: TGTGCCAGCAACCACGGGACAGGGAATCTGGTCTACGAGCAGTACTTC.

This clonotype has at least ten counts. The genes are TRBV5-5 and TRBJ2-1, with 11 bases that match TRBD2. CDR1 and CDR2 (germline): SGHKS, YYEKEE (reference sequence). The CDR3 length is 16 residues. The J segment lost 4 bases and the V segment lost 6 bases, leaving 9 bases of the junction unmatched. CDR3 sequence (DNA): TGTGCCAGCATCAAGACCGGGACTAGCGGTTACAATGAGCAGTTCTTC. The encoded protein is CASIKTGTSGYNEQFF.

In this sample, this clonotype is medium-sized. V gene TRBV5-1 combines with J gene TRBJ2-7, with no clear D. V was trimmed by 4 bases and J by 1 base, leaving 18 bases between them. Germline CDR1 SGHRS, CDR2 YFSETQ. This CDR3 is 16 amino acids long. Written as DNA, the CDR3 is TGCGCCAGCAGCCCGACTCGGAACATTGGTTCCTACGAGCAGTACTTC. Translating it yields CASSPTRNIGSYEQYF. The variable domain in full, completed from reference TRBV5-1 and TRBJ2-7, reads KAGVTQTPRYLIKTRGQQVTLSCSPISGHRSVSWYQQTPGQGLQFLFEYFSETQRNKGNFPGRFSGRQFSNSRSEMNVSTLELGDSALYLCASSPTRNIGSYEQYFGPGTRLTVT.

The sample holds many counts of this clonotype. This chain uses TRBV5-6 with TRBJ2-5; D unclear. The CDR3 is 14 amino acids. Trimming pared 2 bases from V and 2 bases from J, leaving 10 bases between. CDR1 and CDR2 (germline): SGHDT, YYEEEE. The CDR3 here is CASSLQDSQETQYF. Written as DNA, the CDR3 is TGTGCCAGCAGCTTACAAGATTCTCAAGAGACCCAGTACTTC.

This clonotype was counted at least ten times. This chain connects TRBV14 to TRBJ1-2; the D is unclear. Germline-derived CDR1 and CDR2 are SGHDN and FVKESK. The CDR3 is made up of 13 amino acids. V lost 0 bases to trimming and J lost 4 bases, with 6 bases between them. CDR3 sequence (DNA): TGTGCCAGCAGCCAAGACTACAGCTATGGCTACACCTTC. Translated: CASSQDYSYGYTF.

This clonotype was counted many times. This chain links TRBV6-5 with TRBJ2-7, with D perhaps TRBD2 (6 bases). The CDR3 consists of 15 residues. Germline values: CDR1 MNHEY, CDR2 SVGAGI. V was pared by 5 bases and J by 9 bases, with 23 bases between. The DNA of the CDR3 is TGTGCCAGCAGTCCAACCACATCCGGGGGTGGCGTGCAGTACTTC. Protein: CASSPTTSGGGVQYF.

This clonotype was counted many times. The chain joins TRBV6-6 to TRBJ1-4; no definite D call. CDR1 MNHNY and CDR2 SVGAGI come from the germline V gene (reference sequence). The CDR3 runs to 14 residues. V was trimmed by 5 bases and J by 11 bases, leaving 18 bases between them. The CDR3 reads CASSKDRTDGKLFF. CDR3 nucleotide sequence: TGTGCCAGCAGTAAAGACCGGACGGACGGGAAACTGTTTTTT.

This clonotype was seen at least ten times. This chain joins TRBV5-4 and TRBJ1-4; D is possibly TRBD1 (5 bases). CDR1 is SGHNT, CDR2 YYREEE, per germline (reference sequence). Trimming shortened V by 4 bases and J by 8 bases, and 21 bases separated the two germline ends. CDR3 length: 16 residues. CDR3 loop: CASSTNGGTRGEKLFF. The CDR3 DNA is TGTGCCAGCAGCACTAACGGAGGGACCCGGGGAGAAAAACTGTTTTTT.

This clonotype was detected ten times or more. The CDR3 bases are TGTGCCAGCAGTTACACTAACAGGGAGGGTCAGCCCCAGCATTTT. It specifies CASSYTNREGQPQHF. The J gene is TRBJ1-5, the V gene TRBV6-5, with D possibly TRBD1 on 6 matching bases. V was pared by 2 bases and J by 6 bases, with 14 bases between. In germline, CDR1 is MNHEY, CDR2 SVGAGI. This CDR3 has 15 residues.

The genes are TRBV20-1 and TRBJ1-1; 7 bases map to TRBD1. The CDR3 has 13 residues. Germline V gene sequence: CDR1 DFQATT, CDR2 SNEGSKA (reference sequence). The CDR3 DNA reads TGCAGCGGCAGGGGGGGGATGAACACTGAAGCTTTCTTT. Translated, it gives CSGRGGMNTEAFF.

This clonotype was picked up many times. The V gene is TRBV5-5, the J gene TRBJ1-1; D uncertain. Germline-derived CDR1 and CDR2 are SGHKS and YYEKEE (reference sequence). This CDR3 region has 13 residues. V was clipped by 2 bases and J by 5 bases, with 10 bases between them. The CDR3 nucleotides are TGTGCCAGCAGCTTACGGTCGGGTACTGAAGCTTTCTTT. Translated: CASSLRSGTEAFF.

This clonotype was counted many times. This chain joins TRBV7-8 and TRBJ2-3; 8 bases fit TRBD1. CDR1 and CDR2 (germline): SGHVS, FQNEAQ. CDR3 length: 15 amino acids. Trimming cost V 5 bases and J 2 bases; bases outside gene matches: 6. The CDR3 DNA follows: TGTGCCAGCAGCGCGGACAGGGCGTACACAGATACGCAGTATTTT. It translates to CASSADRAYTDTQYF. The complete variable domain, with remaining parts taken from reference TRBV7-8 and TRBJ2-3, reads GAGVSQSPRYKVAKRGQDVALRCDPISGHVSLFWYQQALGQGPEFLTYFQNEAQLDKSGLPSDRFFAERPEGSVSTLKIQRTQQEDSAVYLCASSADRAYTDTQYFGPGTRLTVL.

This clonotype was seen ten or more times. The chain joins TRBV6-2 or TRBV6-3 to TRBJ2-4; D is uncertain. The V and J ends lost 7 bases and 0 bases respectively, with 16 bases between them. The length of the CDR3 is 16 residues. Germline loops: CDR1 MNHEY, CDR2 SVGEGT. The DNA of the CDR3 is TGTGCCAGCACCCAGGCGGTCGCTATAGCCAAAAACATTCAGTACTTC. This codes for CASTQAVAIAKNIQYF.